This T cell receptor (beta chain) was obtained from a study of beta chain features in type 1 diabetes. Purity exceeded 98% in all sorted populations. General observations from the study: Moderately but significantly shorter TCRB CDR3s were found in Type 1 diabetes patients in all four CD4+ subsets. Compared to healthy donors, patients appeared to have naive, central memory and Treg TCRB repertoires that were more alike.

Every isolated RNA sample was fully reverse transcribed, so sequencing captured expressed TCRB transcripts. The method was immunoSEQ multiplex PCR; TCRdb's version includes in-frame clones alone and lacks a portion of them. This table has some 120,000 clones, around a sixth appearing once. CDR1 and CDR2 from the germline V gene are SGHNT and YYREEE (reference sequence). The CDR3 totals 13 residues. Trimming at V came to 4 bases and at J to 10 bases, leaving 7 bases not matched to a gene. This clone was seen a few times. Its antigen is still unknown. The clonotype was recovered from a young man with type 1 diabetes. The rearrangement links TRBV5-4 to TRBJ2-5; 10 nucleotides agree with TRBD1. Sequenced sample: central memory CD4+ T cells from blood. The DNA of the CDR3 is TGTGCCAGCAGCCATGGGACAGGGGATGACCAGTACTTC. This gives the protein CASSHGTGDDQYF.